The 13 T cell receptor beta chains below were found in one sample sequenced in a study of T cells in Graves' hyperthyroidism and ophthalmopathy. The investigators amplified TCR beta CDR3 regions from RNA transcripts. The primer set for the first-round RT-PCR of the TCR CDR3 was HTBI. A single record per CDR3 protein comes from TCRdb applying MiXCR to the multiplex PCR reads. The top ten hold around a fifth of the sample, which has a few hundred thousand distinct CDR3 sequences, about 14% seen once. Sequencing input: blood. Source of these receptors: a woman younger than 45 with Graves' ophthalmopathy.

This clonotype was observed a few times. The CDR3 sequence: CASSQEIGSDYGYTF. The CDR3 DNA reads TGCGCCAGCAGCCAAGAAATAGGCAGCGACTATGGCTACACCTTC. V gene TRBV4-1 combines with J gene TRBJ1-2; D gene ambiguous. Per the germline V gene, CDR1 is MGHRA and CDR2 is YSYEKL. This CDR3 comprises 15 residues. Trimming removed 0 bases at V and 3 bases at J, with 11 bases between.

In this sample, this clonotype turned up many times. The rearrangement uses TRBV20-1 and TRBJ2-7; D is tentatively TRBD1 or TRBD2 (5 bases each). Germline V lookup: CDR1 DFQATT, CDR2 SNEGSKA (reference sequence). The CDR3 totals 16 residues. V was pared by 0 bases and J by 2 bases, with 17 bases between. The CDR3 protein is CSARDTAGTITYEQYF. The CDR3 DNA follows: TGCAGTGCTAGAGACACCGCCGGGACGATCACCTACGAGCAGTACTTC.

The chain links TRBV12-3 or TRBV12-4 to TRBJ1-1; 8 bases match TRBD1. This CDR3 is 15 amino acids long. With 6 bases clipped from V and 2 bases from J, the junction kept 8 bases outside the gene matches. This chain's CDR3 is CASSFGQGINTEAFF. In DNA form, the CDR3 reads TGTGCCAGCAGCTTCGGACAGGGAATTAACACTGAAGCTTTCTTT.

In its sample, this clonotype was seen many times. The chain has TRBV20-1 and TRBJ2-7, with 9 bases aligning to TRBD2. From germline, CDR1 is DFQATT and CDR2 SNEGSKA (reference sequence). The J segment lost 2 bases and the V segment lost 5 bases, leaving 4 bases of the junction unmatched. The CDR3 runs 13 residues. The CDR3 DNA reads TGCAGTGCTCGTTCTAGCGGGACCTACGAGCAGTACTTC. Translation gives CSARSSGTYEQYF.

This clonotype was detected many times. The rearrangement joins TRBV6-1 to TRBJ2-7; 8 bases fit TRBD1. The germline V gene encodes CDR1 MNHNS and CDR2 SASEGT. V gave up 7 bases and J gave up 2 bases; unmatched junction bases: 10. This CDR3 has 15 amino acids. CDR3 sequence: CASTEHPGQAYEQYF. DNA of the CDR3: TGTGCCAGCACCGAGCACCCGGGACAGGCCTACGAGCAGTACTTC.

The table lists this clonotype with many counts. This chain links TRBV7-2 with TRBJ1-1, with 8 bases lining up with TRBD1. CDR3 length: 17 amino acids. Germline V lookup: CDR1 SGHTA, CDR2 FQGNSA. Unmatched junction bases numbered 18, after V lost 2 bases and J lost 10 bases. The CDR3 loop reads CASSLNLHLAGGFGAFF. CDR3 bases: TGTGCCAGCAGCTTAAATCTTCATCTGGCAGGGGGCTTTGGAGCTTTCTTT.

This clonotype was seen ten or more times. The chain couples TRBV12-3 or TRBV12-4 to TRBJ2-1, with D perhaps TRBD1 (5 bases). The CDR3 is made up of 15 amino acids. V gave up 7 bases and J gave up 0 bases, with 13 bases separating them. This CDR3 is CASTSQESSYNEQFF. In DNA form, the CDR3 reads TGTGCCAGCACCTCACAGGAGAGCTCCTACAATGAGCAGTTCTTC.

In this sample, this clonotype turned up many times. The CDR3 is CASSGLGETEAFF. CDR3 nucleotide sequence: TGTGCCAGCTCAGGGCTGGGGGAGACTGAAGCTTTCTTT. This sequence joins TRBV18 and TRBJ1-1; a possible D gene is TRBD1 (5 bases). There are 13 residues in the CDR3. Trimming took 5 bases from V and 5 from J, leaving 12 bases between them. Germline V lookup: CDR1 KGHSH, CDR2 LQKENI.

This clonotype was seen at least ten times. The chain uses TRBV24-1 and TRBJ1-1; no clear D. V was pared by 3 bases and J by 3 bases, with 10 bases between. The CDR3 is made up of 14 amino acids. CDR1 and CDR2 from the germline V gene are KGHDR and SFDVKD. The CDR3 sequence: CATSDRGRDTEAFF. CDR3 nucleotides: TGTGCCACCAGTGATCGCGGGAGGGACACTGAAGCTTTCTTT.

This clonotype was detected many times. The rearrangement links TRBV18 to TRBJ2-3; 12 nucleotides agree with TRBD2. This CDR3 is 15 amino acids long. CDR1 and CDR2 (germline): KGHSH, LQKENI. The V segment lost 3 bases and the J segment 5 bases; nucleotides outside the gene matches: 3. The CDR3 loop is CASSPAGLAGDTQYF. DNA of the CDR3: TGTGCCAGCTCACCCGCGGGACTAGCGGGAGATACGCAGTATTTT.

This sequence joins TRBV12-3 or TRBV12-4 and TRBJ2-3; 13 nucleotides agree with TRBD2. The junction had 8 bases not matched to a gene; V was cut back by 4 bases and J by 7 bases. This CDR3 has 16 amino acids. The CDR3 DNA follows: TGTGCCAGCAGTTCCGATACTAGCGGGGGGGCCAATACGCAGTATTTT. The encoded protein is CASSSDTSGGANTQYF.

There are many counts of this clonotype. V is TRBV28 and J is TRBJ2-2, with 7 bases fitting TRBD1. Germline assignment: CDR1 MDHEN and CDR2 SYDVKM. This CDR3 has 16 residues. V lost 3 bases, J lost 4 bases, and 8 bases stayed unmatched. The CDR3 bases are TGTGCCAGCAGTTTCACCGGGACAGTCGTCACCGGGGAGCTGTTTTTT. Protein product: CASSFTGTVVTGELFF.

This clonotype was recorded many times. The rearrangement links TRBV3-1 to TRBJ2-2, with D possibly TRBD2 on 5 matching bases. The CDR3 spans 16 residues. Germline lookup yields CDR1 LGHDT and CDR2 YNNKEL (reference sequence). V lost 4 bases and J lost 0, with 12 bases in between. DNA for the CDR3: TGTGCCAGCAGCCCTACCGACGGGGCGAACACCGGGGAGCTGTTTTTT. Its translation: CASSPTDGANTGELFF.